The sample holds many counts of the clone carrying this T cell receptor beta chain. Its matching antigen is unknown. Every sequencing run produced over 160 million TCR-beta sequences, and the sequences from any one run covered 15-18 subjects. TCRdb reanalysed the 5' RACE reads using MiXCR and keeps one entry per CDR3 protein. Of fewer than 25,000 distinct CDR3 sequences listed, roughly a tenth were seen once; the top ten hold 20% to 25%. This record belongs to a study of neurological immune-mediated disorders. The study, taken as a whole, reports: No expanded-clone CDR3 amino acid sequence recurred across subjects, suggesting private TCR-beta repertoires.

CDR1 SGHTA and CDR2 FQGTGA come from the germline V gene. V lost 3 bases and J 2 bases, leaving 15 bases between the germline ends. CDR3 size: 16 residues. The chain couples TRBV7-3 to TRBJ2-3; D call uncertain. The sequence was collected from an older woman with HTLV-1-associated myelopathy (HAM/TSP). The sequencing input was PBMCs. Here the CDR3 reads CASSLGKGSDTDTQYF. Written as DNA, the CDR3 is TGTGCCAGCAGCTTGGGCAAAGGCTCGGACACAGATACGCAGTATTTT. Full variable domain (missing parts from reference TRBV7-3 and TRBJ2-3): GAGVSQTPSNKVTEKGKYVELRCDPISGHTALYWYRQSLGQGPEFLIYFQGTGAADDSGLPNDRFFAVRPEGSVSTLKIQRTERGDSAVYLCASSLGKGSDTDTQYFGPGTRLTVL.